This T cell receptor (beta chain) was recovered during a study of T cell repertoires in cytomegalovirus infection. About the research overall: CMV infection and matching HLA type were both indicated by public TCR beta signatures.

There are many counts of this clonotype. Its antigen is not identified. Broader study findings: Summed frequency of shared TCR beta families picked out CMV carriers who also had the relevant HLA.

TCRdb re-called the reads with MiXCR, one entry per CDR3 protein. This table holds hundreds of thousands of distinct CDR3 sequences, roughly a sixth found once. This sequence originates from a human donor in good health (CMV status not recorded). Some clones in this sample may be carry-over from other donors' samples. The specimen sequenced was PBMCs.

The CDR3 here is CASSRQVGGYTF. The CDR3 DNA reads TGTGCCAGCAGCCGTCAGGTTGGTGGCTACACCTTC. The V call is TRBV5-6, the J call TRBJ1-2; no firm D call. Trimming removed 4 bases from V and 7 bases from J, with 11 bases in between. Per germline, CDR1 SGHDT and CDR2 YYEEEE. CDR3 length: 12 residues.